A single sample gave rise to the 8 T cell receptor beta chains below, sequenced in a study of T-cell reconstitution after alpha-beta-depleted transplantation in children. Preparing the TCRbeta library involved the use of unique molecular identifiers. TCRdb re-derived calls from the PCR reads in MiXCR, one entry per CDR3 protein. There are roughly 200,000 distinct CDR3 sequences in the sample; around 7% occur only once, and about 5.9% lies in the top ten. The sequences come from PBMCs, collected before TCRalphabeta/CD19-depleted stem cell transplant. All receptors derive from a boy aged 2 to 10 with acute lymphoblastic leukemia, due to receive a stem cell transplant.

This clonotype came up many times. V is TRBV11-2 and J is TRBJ2-7, with a weak D call TRBD2 (6 bases). Trimming removed 5 bases from V and 3 bases from J, with 14 bases in between. The CDR3 spans 14 residues. Germline V CDR1 and CDR2: SGHAT, FQNNGV. The CDR3 here is CASSQSGVGYEQYF. CDR3 nucleotides: TGTGCCAGCAGCCAGTCGGGGGTCGGCTACGAGCAGTACTTC.

The gene calls are TRBV29-1 and TRBJ2-3; 8 bases are a match to TRBD2. Germline-derived CDR1 and CDR2 are SQVTM and ANQGSEA. With V trimmed by 2 bases and J by 1 base, 2 bases remained unmatched. This CDR3 spans 14 amino acids. The CDR3 here is CSVERGGGTDTQYF. The CDR3 coding sequence is TGCAGCGTTGAACGGGGGGGGGGCACAGATACGCAGTATTTT.

This clonotype was observed many times. The rearrangement joins TRBV7-2 to TRBJ2-3; a weak D match, TRBD2 (6 bases). CDR1 and CDR2 (germline): SGHTA, FQGNSA. V shed 1 base and J shed 6 bases, with 17 bases lying between them. The CDR3 has 16 residues. The CDR3: CASSLVPAGTWDTQYF. The CDR3 region has the DNA TGTGCCAGCAGCTTAGTTCCAGCGGGCACTTGGGATACGCAGTATTTT.

This clonotype was counted ten times or more. The rearrangement links TRBV9 to TRBJ1-2; 9 bases are a match to TRBD1. The V and J ends lost 6 bases and 6 bases, in that order; junction bases with no gene match: 6. Germline CDR1 SGDLS, CDR2 YYNGEE. The CDR3 runs 13 residues. The CDR3 loop reads CASKGQGRNGYTF. DNA for the CDR3: TGTGCCAGCAAAGGACAGGGGAGAAATGGCTACACCTTC.

This clonotype was counted ten times or more. The V call is TRBV28, the J call TRBJ1-5; D ambiguous. Trimming removed 6 bases at V and 0 bases at J, with 6 bases between. This CDR3 spans 13 amino acids. CDR1 is MDHEN, CDR2 SYDVKM, per germline. DNA of the CDR3: TGTGCCAGCAGGGGGTCTAGCAATCAGCCCCAGCATTTT. Amino acids: CASRGSSNQPQHF.

The chain combines TRBV7-8 with TRBJ2-5, with 7 bases matching TRBD1. The germline CDR1 and CDR2 sequences are SGHVS and FQNEAQ. This CDR3 has 17 residues. J gave up 3 bases and V 5 bases, and 15 bases lay outside the gene matches. CDR3 amino acids: CASSPLFSGTAKETQYF. The CDR3 DNA is TGTGCCAGCAGCCCACTATTTTCCGGGACAGCTAAAGAGACCCAGTACTTC.

This clonotype has at least ten counts. V and J are TRBV28 and TRBJ2-2, with 9 bases identical to TRBD1. J lost 5 bases, V lost 4 bases, and 8 bases had no gene match. Per the germline V gene, CDR1 is MDHEN and CDR2 is SYDVKM. The CDR3 extends over 16 amino acids. The CDR3 protein is CASSSPTGGETGELFF. In DNA form, the CDR3 reads TGTGCCAGCAGTTCGCCGACAGGGGGAGAAACCGGGGAGCTGTTTTTT. The variable domain in full, completed from reference TRBV28 and TRBJ2-2, reads DVKVTQSSRYLVKRTGEKVFLECVQDMDHENMFWYRQDPGLGLRLIYFSYDVKMKEKGDIPEGYSVSREKKERFSLILESASTNQTSMYLCASSSPTGGETGELFFGEGSRLTVL.

In its sample, this clonotype was seen many times. The chain couples TRBV20-1 to TRBJ1-5; D is unclear. The V end lost 0 bases, the J end lost 7 bases, and 10 bases lay between the germline ends. This CDR3 has 13 amino acids. Per germline, CDR1 DFQATT and CDR2 SNEGSKA (reference sequence). The CDR3 loop reads CSARDSVQQPQHF. CDR3 bases: TGCAGTGCTAGAGATTCGGTCCAACAGCCCCAGCATTTT.